The 9 T cell receptor beta chains below come from one sample, sequenced in a study of blood T cell repertoires in COVID-19. The protocol was immunoSEQ multiplex PCR, while the TCRdb copy is restricted to in-frame clones and leaves out a portion. This sample has 65,000 to 80,000 clones; about 90% occur once, and the top ten carry around 5.8%. Source material: peripheral blood. These receptors originate from a human donor in a cohort sampled during active COVID-19.

This rearrangement joins TRBV11-1 to TRBJ2-5; D perhaps matches TRBD2 (5 bases). Trimming removed 4 bases at V and 9 bases at J, with 9 bases between. Per germline, CDR1 SGHAT and CDR2 FQDESV (reference sequence). The CDR3 loop spans 11 amino acids. The CDR3 is CASSSVGAQYF. CDR3 in DNA: TGTGCCAGCAGCTCCGTGGGAGCCCAGTACTTC.

The chain has TRBV18 and TRBJ1-5; a possible D gene is TRBD1 (5 bases). Between the trimmed V and J ends, which lost 3 bases and 4 bases, there was a span of 10 bases. CDR1 KGHSH and CDR2 LQKENI come from the germline V gene. The CDR3 contains 14 residues. CDR3 bases: TGTGCCAGCTCACCCGGGGGAGGTAATCAGCCCCAGCATTTT. Translation: CASSPGGGNQPQHF. The complete variable domain, with remaining parts taken from reference TRBV18 and TRBJ1-5, reads NAGVMQNPRHLVRRRGQEARLRCSPMKGHSHVYWYRQLPEEGLKFMVYLQKENIIDESGMPKERFSAEFPKEGPSILRIQQVVRGDSAAYFCASSPGGGNQPQHFGDGTRLSIL.

V is TRBV24-1 and J is TRBJ1-5; D unresolved. The CDR3 is made up of 14 amino acids. Germline V CDR1 and CDR2: KGHDR, SFDVKD. V was trimmed by 4 bases and J by 5 bases, leaving 11 bases between them. CDR3 region: CATSDPYSYQPQHF. The DNA of the CDR3 is TGTGCCACCAGTGACCCTTATAGTTATCAGCCCCAGCATTTT.

The chain joins TRBV7-8 to TRBJ1-1; 8 nucleotides match TRBD1. Per germline, CDR1 SGHVS and CDR2 FQNEAQ. The V gene end was trimmed by 6 bases and the J gene end by 4 bases; junction bases not matched to a gene: 7. The CDR3 covers 14 residues. The CDR3, as DNA: TGTGCCAGCAGTCTACAGGGGGACGGCACTGAAGCTTTCTTT. This gives the protein CASSLQGDGTEAFF.

This clone was detected only once. The CDR3 region is CASSPTWTEAFF. Written as DNA, the CDR3 is TGTGCCAGCTCACCAACTTGGACTGAAGCTTTCTTT. The chain combines TRBV18 with TRBJ1-1; no clear D. V was clipped by 2 bases and J by 5 bases, with 6 bases between them. Germline lookup yields CDR1 KGHSH and CDR2 LQKENI. The CDR3 has 12 amino acids.

The chain recombines TRBV11-1 with TRBJ2-7, with a tentative D call TRBD1 (7 bases). V was shortened by 5 bases and J by 4 bases, with 15 bases between the two germline ends. The CDR3 runs 14 residues. In germline, CDR1 is SGHAT, CDR2 FQDESV (reference sequence). The CDR3 region has the DNA TGTGCCAGCAGCAGGAGGGGGCTCCAGTACGAGCAGTACTTC. Amino acid sequence: CASSRRGLQYEQYF.

V and J are TRBV2 and TRBJ1-4, with no clear D. The V end lost 3 bases, the J end lost 4 bases, and 15 bases lay between the germline ends. Germline lookup yields CDR1 SNHLY and CDR2 FYNNEI. The CDR3 is 16 amino acids. The CDR3 here is CASSDPSRSSNEKLFF. The CDR3 DNA follows: TGTGCCAGCAGTGACCCAAGCCGGTCAAGTAATGAAAAACTGTTTTTT.

The V gene is TRBV27, the J gene TRBJ2-3, with TRBD1 matching over 8 bases. CDR3 length equals 17 residues. The germline gives CDR1 MNHEY, CDR2 SMNVEV (reference sequence). Trimming at V came to 6 bases and at J to 6 bases, leaving 17 bases not matched to a gene. Here the CDR3 DNA reads TGTGCCAGCAGCCCCCATACGTTGACAGGGGTTCGTGATACGCAGTATTTT. Translated, it gives CASSPHTLTGVRDTQYF.

CDR3 coding DNA: TGTGCCAGCAGCCAAGCTAGCGGAGGCGGCACAGATACGCAGTATTTT. Residues: CASSQASGGGTDTQYF. The chain couples TRBV4-2 to TRBJ2-3; 7 positions agree with TRBD2. Germline lookup yields CDR1 LGHNA and CDR2 YNFKEQ. The CDR3 is made up of 16 amino acids. The V segment lost 1 base and the J segment 1 base; nucleotides outside the gene matches: 5.